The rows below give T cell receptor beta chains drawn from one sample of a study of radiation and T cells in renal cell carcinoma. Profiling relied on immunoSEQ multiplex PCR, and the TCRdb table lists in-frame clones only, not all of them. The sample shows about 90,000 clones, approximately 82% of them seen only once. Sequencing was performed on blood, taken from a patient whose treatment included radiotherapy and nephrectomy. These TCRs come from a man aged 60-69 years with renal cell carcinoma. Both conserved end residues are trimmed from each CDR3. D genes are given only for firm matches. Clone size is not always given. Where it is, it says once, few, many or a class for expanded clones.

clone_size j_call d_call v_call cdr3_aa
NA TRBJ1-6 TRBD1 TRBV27 ASSSGTANSPLH
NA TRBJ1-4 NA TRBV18 ASSPSTTNEKLF
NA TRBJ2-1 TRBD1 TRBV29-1 SVDIGQGMMDEQF
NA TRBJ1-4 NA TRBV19 ASSIARNEKLF
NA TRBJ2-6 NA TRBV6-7 ARAVRDATVASGANVLT
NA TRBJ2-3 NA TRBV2 ASSWTGTDTQY
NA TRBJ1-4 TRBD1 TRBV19 ASSRKGAVEKLF
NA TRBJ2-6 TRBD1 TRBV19 ASSIYLGQGASGANVLT
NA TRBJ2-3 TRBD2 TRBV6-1 ASSEGTSSVDTQY
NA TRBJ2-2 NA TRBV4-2 ASSQEAGELF
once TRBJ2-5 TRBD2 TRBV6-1 ASSGLAGGGETQY
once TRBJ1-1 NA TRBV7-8 ASSLESEAF
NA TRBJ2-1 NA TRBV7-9 ASSPPGWKRNNEQF
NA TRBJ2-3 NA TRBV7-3 ASSLKRNPSDTQY